Listed here is a single TCR beta chain. Antigen: not known. These data are taken from a study of metastatic and nonmetastatic thyroid tumors. Study details: Repertoires from malignant and benign thyroid patients were compared across blood and tumor or nodule tissue.

All patients reached thyroid surgery having received no treatment beforehand. Findings of the study overall: It was reported that TCR beta diversity was significantly higher in malignant thyroid tumors than benign nodules, in blood and tumor.

The CDR3 is 14 residues long. V shed 1 base, J shed 5 bases, and the junction held 2 bases outside the gene matches. Authors' processing steps: In papillary thyroid cancer, a distant-metastasis classifier was built using CDR3 differences across clinicopathological groups. With MiXCR, TCRdb called clones anew from the PCR reads. The V and J calls were determined by TCRdb, not by the authors. The sample lists fewer than 12,000 clones; 9% to 15% were seen once. This rearrangement joins TRBV12-3 or TRBV12-4 to TRBJ1-2; TRBD1 matches 9 bases. Sequenced material: blood. The TCR comes from a female donor with papillary thyroid cancer or a benign thyroid nodule (not recorded which). Some clones in this sample may be carry-over from other donors' samples. CDR3 in amino acids: CASSLGTGVYGYTF. The CDR3 DNA is TGTGCCAGCAGTTTAGGGACAGGGGTGTATGGCTACACCTTC.